The source of this T cell receptor (beta chain) is a study of blood T cell repertoires in COVID-19. Turning to the study itself: From T cells, B-cell-depleted T cells, or PBMCs came the material, which was cDNA or gDNA.

Only in-frame clones appear in the TCRdb table, and some are missing; sequencing was by immunoSEQ multiplex PCR. The table lists under 200,000 clones, roughly four fifths of them singletons. Germline V gives CDR1 MNHNS, CDR2 SASEGT. Trimming at V came to 3 bases and at J to 5 bases, leaving 5 bases not matched to a gene. The CDR3 contains 14 residues. The chain recombines TRBV6-1 with TRBJ2-7, with TRBD1 matching over 9 bases. This TCR was recovered from a human donor in a cohort sampled during active COVID-19. Input material: peripheral blood. CDR3 protein: CASSEDRGFHEQYF. DNA of the CDR3: TGTGCCAGCAGTGAGGACAGGGGTTTCCACGAGCAGTACTTC.